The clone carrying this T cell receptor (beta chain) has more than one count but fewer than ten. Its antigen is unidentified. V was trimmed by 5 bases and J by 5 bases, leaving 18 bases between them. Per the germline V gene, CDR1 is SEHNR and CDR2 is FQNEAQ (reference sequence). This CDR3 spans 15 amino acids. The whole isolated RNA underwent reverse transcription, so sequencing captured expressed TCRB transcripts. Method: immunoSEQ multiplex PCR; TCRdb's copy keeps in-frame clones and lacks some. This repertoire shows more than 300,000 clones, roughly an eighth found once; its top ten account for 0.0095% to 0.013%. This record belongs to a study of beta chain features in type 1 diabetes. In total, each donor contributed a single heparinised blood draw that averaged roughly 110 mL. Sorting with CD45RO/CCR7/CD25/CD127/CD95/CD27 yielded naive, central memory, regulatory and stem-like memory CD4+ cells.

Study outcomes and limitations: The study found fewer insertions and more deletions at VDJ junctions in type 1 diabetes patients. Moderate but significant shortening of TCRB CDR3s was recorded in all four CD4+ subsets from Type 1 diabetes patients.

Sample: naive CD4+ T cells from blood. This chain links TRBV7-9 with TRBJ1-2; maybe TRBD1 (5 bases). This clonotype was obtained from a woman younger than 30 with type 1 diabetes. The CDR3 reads CASSPQATVAYGYTF. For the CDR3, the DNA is TGTGCCAGCAGCCCCCAAGCGACAGTTGCTTATGGCTACACCTTC.